Each of the 13 T cell receptor beta chains below was sequenced from the same sample in a study of T-cell reconstitution after alpha-beta-depleted transplantation in children (dated by TCRdb to the mid-2010s). Libraries were made using PCR. Reads for this sample came from an Illumina HiSeq 2500. TCR libraries were prepared with molecular barcoding, using unique molecular identifiers to normalize TCRbeta repertoire quantification. TCRdb redid the processing of the public reads, applying fastp at Q25 and MiXCR, and retained in-frame beta chains. Rows are combined by CDR3 protein, so each entry shows the most common genes and DNA. Recorded for this sample are some 390,000 distinct CDR3 sequences; about 20% of them occurred a single time. The top ten clones comprise less than 4.5% of the sample. Sequencing used PBMCs from the stem cell graft donor, obtained from the stem cell graft. Receptor source: a human donor who donated a stem cell graft to a child with acute myeloid leukemia.

The chain carries TRBV12-3 or TRBV12-4 and TRBJ2-3; D perhaps matches TRBD1 (5 bases). V was cut by 3 bases and J by 1 base, with 8 bases left in between. This CDR3 contains 14 residues. Written as DNA, the CDR3 is TGTGCCAGCAGTTTGTACAGGCGCACAGATACGCAGTATTTT. The encoded protein is CASSLYRRTDTQYF.

There are a few counts of this clonotype. This chain joins TRBV5-1 and TRBJ2-2; D remains unclear. The V end lost 0 bases, the J end lost 5 bases, and 11 bases lay between the germline ends. Germline CDR1 SGHRS, CDR2 YFSETQ. The CDR3 runs 15 residues. DNA of the CDR3: TGCGCCAGCAGCTTGGAGGGCCGTGGGACCGGGGAGCTGTTTTTT. Its protein product is CASSLEGRGTGELFF.

This chain connects TRBV27 to TRBJ2-2; TRBD2 agrees at 7 bases. The CDR3 loop spans 14 amino acids. After removal of 5 bases from V and 6 bases from J, the junction contained 6 bases not matched to a gene. Germline V gene lookup returns CDR1 MNHEY and CDR2 SMNVEV (reference sequence). The CDR3 DNA reads TGTGCCAGCAGTACCGGGACTATGCCCGGGGAGCTGTTTTTT. This codes for CASSTGTMPGELFF.

This clonotype has just a few counts. The chain combines TRBV5-6 with TRBJ1-5; D might be TRBD1 (5 bases). The CDR3 contains 13 residues. V lost 3 bases and J 11 bases, leaving 15 bases between the germline ends. Germline CDR1 is SGHDT and CDR2 is YYEEEE. DNA for the CDR3: TGTGCCAGCAGCTCCCCAACGGACAAGTCCCAGCATTTT. Its protein product is CASSSPTDKSQHF.

The sample holds many counts of this clonotype. V gene TRBV20-1 combines with J gene TRBJ2-7, with D hard to call. The CDR3 is made up of 11 amino acids. The germline gives CDR1 DFQATT, CDR2 SNEGSKA (reference sequence). V lost 6 bases and J lost 6, with 12 bases in between. The CDR3 reads CSAPLVREQYF. In DNA form, the CDR3 reads TGCAGTGCCCCACTGGTTCGCGAGCAGTACTTC.

There are a few counts of this clonotype. The chain uses TRBV12-3 or TRBV12-4 and TRBJ2-1; TRBD2 matches at 11 bases. The V and J ends lost 5 bases and 7 bases, in that order; junction bases with no gene match: 10. The CDR3 has 16 residues. Here the CDR3 DNA reads TGTGCCAGCAGTCGCGCTCCGGGACTAGCGGAGAATGAGCAGTTCTTC. Its translation is CASSRAPGLAENEQFF.

The chain links TRBV20-1 to TRBJ2-5; D is perhaps TRBD2 (6 bases). CDR1 is DFQATT and CDR2 is SNEGSKA in the germline V gene (reference sequence). V shed 0 bases and J shed 1 base, with 21 bases lying between them. The CDR3 sequence is 18 residues long. The CDR3 bases are TGCAGTGCTAGAGACATAGATACTAGCCCTGATTTCCAAGAGACCCAGTACTTC. This codes for CSARDIDTSPDFQETQYF.

The V call is TRBV27, the J call TRBJ1-5, with unresolved D. Per the germline V gene, CDR1 is MNHEY and CDR2 is SMNVEV (reference sequence). The CDR3 consists of 15 residues. V lost 0 bases, J lost 0 bases, and 6 bases lay in between. The CDR3 coding sequence is TGTGCCAGCAGTTTATCGTCATATAGCAATCAGCCCCAGCATTTT. Amino acids: CASSLSSYSNQPQHF.

This clonotype was seen repeatedly, ten times or more. The chain links TRBV20-1 to TRBJ2-7; perhaps TRBD2 as D (5 bases). V dropped 0 bases and J dropped 0 bases, with 18 bases sitting between them. There are 17 residues in the CDR3. The germline CDR1 and CDR2 sequences are DFQATT and SNEGSKA (reference sequence). The CDR3 DNA reads as TGCAGTGCTAGAGATACCGTGTTCGGGGAGAGCTCCTACGAGCAGTACTTC. This gives the protein CSARDTVFGESSYEQYF.

This clonotype was seen once. With a much larger clone just one base away, this may be a read error. The chain has TRBV4-2 and TRBJ2-2, with D possibly matching TRBD2 (6 bases). CDR1 is LGHNA, CDR2 YNFKEQ, per germline. The V gene lost 0 bases and the J gene lost 6 bases, with 8 bases spanning the gap. This CDR3 is built from 14 residues. DNA for the CDR3: TGTGCCAGCAGCCAAGATTGGGGGGCCGGGGAGCTGTTTTTT. Encoded protein: CASSQDWGAGELFF.

This chain connects TRBV27 to TRBJ2-3, with D possibly TRBD1 on 6 matching bases. CDR3 size: 17 residues. Trimming shortened V by 4 bases and J by 0 bases, and 17 bases separated the two germline ends. The germline gives CDR1 MNHEY, CDR2 SMNVEV (reference sequence). CDR3 coding DNA: TGTGCCAGCAGTTCCAACGCCCAGGGGCGCAGCACAGATACGCAGTATTTT. Its translation is CASSSNAQGRSTDTQYF.

The chain has TRBV15 and TRBJ2-1; D gene uncertain. Germline CDR1 reads LNHNV; CDR2 reads YYDKDF (reference sequence). This CDR3 has 19 residues. The V gene lost 0 bases and the J gene lost 0 bases, with 18 bases spanning the gap. CDR3 DNA: TGTGCCACCAGCAGAGATCTTTCGACATCGGGCCGCTCCTACAATGAGCAGTTCTTC. Translating gives CATSRDLSTSGRSYNEQFF.

V is TRBV29-1 and J is TRBJ2-3; D is perhaps TRBD2 (6 bases). The CDR3 runs 11 residues. Germline CDR1 and CDR2: SQVTM and ANQGSEA. Trimming took off 5 bases at V and 4 bases at J, with 7 bases between the two ends. The CDR3 nucleotides are TGCAGCGTTTGGGGGGCAGATACGCAGTATTTT. Translating it yields CSVWGADTQYF.